Following are 8 T cell receptor beta chains from one sample sequenced in a study of metastatic and nonmetastatic thyroid tumors. Thyroid surgery took place with no prior treatment in any patient. TCRdb re-processed the PCR reads through MiXCR. The sample holds tens of thousands of clones, about 20% seen once. Sequencing was carried out using tumor tissue. The receptors were sampled from a female donor with papillary thyroid cancer or a benign thyroid nodule (not recorded which). Some clones in this sample may be carry-over from other donors' samples.

There are a few counts of this clone. This chain joins TRBV7-9 and TRBJ2-1, with 7 bases fitting TRBD1. The germline V gene has CDR1 SEHNR and CDR2 FQNEAQ (reference sequence). The CDR3 sequence is 12 residues long. V shed 1 base and J 10 bases; nucleotides not matched to a gene: 1. CDR3 region: CASSLGDREQFF. The CDR3 DNA follows: TGTGCCAGCAGCTTAGGGGACAGAGAGCAGTTCTTC.

This clone was seen ten or more times. J is TRBJ2-3 and V is TRBV20-1; possibly TRBD2 for D (5 bases). V lost 3 bases, J lost 2 bases, and 12 bases lay in between. Germline V lookup: CDR1 DFQATT, CDR2 SNEGSKA (reference sequence). This CDR3 contains 14 residues. Here the CDR3 reads CSASGMDHTDTQYF. CDR3 bases: TGCAGTGCTAGCGGGATGGACCACACAGATACGCAGTATTTT.

This clone has a count of ten or more. This rearrangement joins TRBV19 to TRBJ2-7, with D possibly TRBD2 on 5 matching bases. The CDR3 sequence is 15 residues long. Trimming stripped 4 bases from V and 0 bases from J, with 13 bases between. Germline lookup yields CDR1 LNHDA and CDR2 SQIVND (reference sequence). This CDR3 reads CASSKDSVLSYEQYF. CDR3 in DNA: TGTGCCAGTAGTAAAGATAGCGTGCTCTCCTACGAGCAGTACTTC.

This clone showed up many times. The genes are TRBV30 and TRBJ1-5; D is possibly TRBD1 (6 bases). The CDR3 length is 16 residues. In germline, CDR1 is GTSNPN, CDR2 SVGIG (reference sequence). V was shortened by 4 bases and J by 4 bases, with 20 bases between the two germline ends. The DNA of the CDR3 is TGTGCCTGGACCCCGGGGGGGGGCCCTTTTAATCAGCCCCAGCATTTT. Translating gives CAWTPGGGPFNQPQHF. The whole variable domain, remainder taken from reference TRBV30 and TRBJ1-5, is SQTIHQWPATLVQPVGSPLSLECTVEGTSNPNLYWYRQAAGRGLQLLFYSVGIGQISSEVPQNLSASRPQDRQFILSSKKLLLSDSGFYLCAWTPGGGPFNQPQHFGDGTRLSIL.

The chain links TRBV30 to TRBJ1-1; 8 bases match TRBD1. Per germline, CDR1 GTSNPN and CDR2 SVGIG (reference sequence). The CDR3 extends over 14 amino acids. V gave up 1 base and J gave up 2 bases; unmatched junction bases: 3. This chain's CDR3 is CAWSAGTGNTEAFF. The CDR3, as DNA: TGTGCCTGGAGTGCAGGGACAGGCAACACTGAAGCTTTCTTT.

The chain is built from TRBV30 and TRBJ2-1, with 11 bases identical to TRBD2. The V gene end was trimmed by 3 bases and the J gene end by 6 bases; junction bases not matched to a gene: 7. Germline V gene sequence: CDR1 GTSNPN, CDR2 SVGIG (reference sequence). CDR3 length: 15 amino acids. Here the CDR3 DNA reads TGTGCCTGGAGGCGACTAGCGGGATTAGCCAATGAGCAGTTCTTC. This encodes CAWRRLAGLANEQFF.

By frequency in the sample, this clone is medium-sized (0.01 to 0.1%). CDR3 coding DNA: TGTGCCAGCATGATCACCGGGACAGGGGGCGGGGAGACCCAGTACTTC. Its protein is CASMITGTGGGETQYF. The chain is built from TRBV13 and TRBJ2-5; 12 nucleotides line up with TRBD1. The CDR3 is 16 residues long. Germline trimming cut 7 bases from V and 5 bases from J; bases unmatched to any gene: 11. Germline lookup yields CDR1 PRHDT and CDR2 FYEKMQ (reference sequence).

The rearrangement links TRBV27 to TRBJ1-4; no definite D call. There are 14 residues in the CDR3. V lost 2 bases and J 8 bases, leaving 12 bases between the germline ends. Germline CDR1 MNHEY, CDR2 SMNVEV (reference sequence). The CDR3 is CASSLLTTGEKLFF. CDR3 bases: TGTGCCAGCAGTTTACTAACAACTGGAGAAAAACTGTTTTTT.